Presented here are 25 T cell receptor beta chains from one specimen sequenced in a study of T-cell reconstitution after alpha-beta-depleted transplantation in children. The authors prepared the TCRbeta library with unique molecular identifiers. TCRdb itself ran the PCR reads through MiXCR, one entry per CDR3 protein. The sample contains under 150,000 distinct CDR3 sequences, more than 9.5% of which appear only once. This specimen consisted of PBMCs, mostly from graft donor cells, obtained 180 days after TCRalphabeta/CD19-depleted stem cell transplant. The receptors were gathered from a girl under two years old who had a stem cell transplant for combined immunodeficiency, so the T cells may come from the graft donor.

V is TRBV9 and J is TRBJ2-1; 8 positions agree with TRBD1. V lost 0 bases and J lost 5; bases outside the gene matches: 10. This CDR3 comprises 17 residues. Germline CDR1 is SGDLS and CDR2 is YYNGEE. CDR3: CASSVGVGQGADNEQFF. CDR3 bases: TGTGCCAGCAGCGTAGGGGTAGGGCAGGGGGCGGACAATGAGCAGTTCTTC.

The J gene is TRBJ2-7, the V gene TRBV20-1; a weak D match, TRBD1 (5 bases). CDR1 DFQATT and CDR2 SNEGSKA come from the germline V gene (reference sequence). This CDR3 contains 13 residues. The germline V and J ends were trimmed by 8 bases and 0 bases, with 14 bases remaining between them. The DNA of the CDR3 is TGCAGTCCCCTCGGTACAGGCTCCTACGAGCAGTACTTC. This translates into CSPLGTGSYEQYF.

This clonotype was counted only a few times. J is TRBJ2-6 and V is TRBV18; D call uncertain. CDR3 size: 14 residues. Germline V gives CDR1 KGHSH, CDR2 LQKENI. Trimming took 5 bases from V and 2 from J, leaving 7 bases between them. CDR3 bases: TGTGCCAGCTCATCTGAAACTGGGGCCAACGTCCTGACTTTC. Protein product: CASSSETGANVLTF.

This clonotype was seen only a few times. As DNA, the CDR3 is TGTGCCATCAAGCCAACCGGGACTAGCGGACCTAGCACAGATACGCAGTATTTT. It codes for CAIKPTGTSGPSTDTQYF. The chain links TRBV10-3 to TRBJ2-3; 11 bases fit TRBD2. The J segment lost 0 bases and the V segment lost 7 bases, leaving 12 bases of the junction unmatched. From germline, CDR1 is ENHRY and CDR2 SYGVKD. This CDR3 spans 18 amino acids.

This clonotype was observed a handful of times. The chain uses TRBV20-1 and TRBJ2-7, with D perhaps matching TRBD1 (5 bases). The CDR3 covers 12 residues. Between the trimmed V and J ends, which lost 4 bases and 1 base, there was a span of 8 bases. The germline V gene encodes CDR1 DFQATT and CDR2 SNEGSKA (reference sequence). DNA for the CDR3: TGCAGTGCTACTGGACAATCCTACGAGCAGTACTTC. Amino acids: CSATGQSYEQYF.

This clonotype has at least ten counts. The gene calls are TRBV20-1 and TRBJ2-7; 9 bases fit TRBD1. The germline V gene has CDR1 DFQATT and CDR2 SNEGSKA (reference sequence). The CDR3 covers 14 residues. V lost 3 bases, J lost 3 bases, and 6 bases stayed unmatched. The CDR3 sequence: CSASRDRANYEQYF. Written as DNA, the CDR3 is TGCAGTGCTAGTCGGGACAGGGCCAACTACGAGCAGTACTTC.

V and J are TRBV28 and TRBJ1-5, with a possible D match to TRBD1 (5 bases). The V gene lost 3 bases and the J gene lost 6 bases, with 24 bases spanning the gap. This CDR3 is 18 amino acids long. Per germline, CDR1 MDHEN and CDR2 SYDVKM. The CDR3 sequence is CASSLSPHRRGTGQPQHF. In DNA form, the CDR3 reads TGTGCCAGCAGTTTGTCCCCCCATCGACGGGGGACCGGTCAGCCCCAGCATTTT. Supplemented by reference TRBV28 and TRBJ1-5, the full variable domain reads DVKVTQSSRYLVKRTGEKVFLECVQDMDHENMFWYRQDPGLGLRLIYFSYDVKMKEKGDIPEGYSVSREKKERFSLILESASTNQTSMYLCASSLSPHRRGTGQPQHFGDGTRLSIL.

This chain links TRBV24-1 with TRBJ2-1, with D perhaps given as TRBD1 or TRBD2 (5 bases each). The CDR3 consists of 17 residues. In germline, CDR1 is KGHDR, CDR2 SFDVKD. Trimming stripped 2 bases from V and 5 bases from J, with 18 bases between. The CDR3 nucleotides are TGTGCCACCAGTGATTCCCCTGAGGGACCCGGGGACAATGAGCAGTTCTTC. This sequence encodes CATSDSPEGPGDNEQFF.

This clonotype appeared many times. CDR3 protein: CSARTSGIYNEQFF. As DNA, the CDR3 is TGCAGTGCTAGGACTAGCGGGATCTACAATGAGCAGTTCTTC. The chain combines TRBV20-1 with TRBJ2-1; 11 positions agree with TRBD2. J was trimmed by 3 bases and V by 3 bases; bases with no gene match: 1. CDR3 size: 14 residues. The V gene's germline CDR1 is DFQATT and CDR2 SNEGSKA (reference sequence).

This clonotype came up many times. The chain recombines TRBV20-1 with TRBJ2-3; D is perhaps TRBD1 or TRBD2 (5 bases each). Germline lookup yields CDR1 DFQATT and CDR2 SNEGSKA (reference sequence). The CDR3 sequence is 13 residues long. V shed 2 bases and J shed 4 bases, with 10 bases lying between them. The CDR3 nucleotides are TGCAGTGCTAGAATCCGGGGACCAGATACGCAGTATTTT. This sequence encodes CSARIRGPDTQYF.

A word on this clonotype: This may arise from a read error, as a much more abundant clone is one base away. V usage is TRBV5-1 and J usage is TRBJ2-1; maybe TRBD2 (6 bases). CDR1 SGHRS and CDR2 YFSETQ come from the germline V gene. This CDR3 has 14 residues. The DNA of the CDR3 is TGCGCCAGCAGCGCTAGGGACTCCTACAATGCGCAGTTCTTC. Residues: CASSARDSYNAQFF.

The V call is TRBV7-2, the J call TRBJ1-2, with D maybe TRBD1 (5 bases). The CDR3 contains 13 residues. V dropped 4 bases and J dropped 8 bases, with 14 bases sitting between them. In germline, CDR1 is SGHTA, CDR2 FQGNSA. CDR3 amino acids: CASSSQGSGGYTF. The CDR3 DNA is TGTGCCAGCAGCTCTCAGGGATCGGGCGGCTACACCTTC.

V and J are TRBV18 and TRBJ1-1; 9 bases fit TRBD1. V lost 3 bases, J lost 1 base, and 18 bases stayed unmatched. The CDR3 extends over 20 amino acids. Germline assignment: CDR1 KGHSH and CDR2 LQKENI. In DNA, the CDR3 is TGTGCCAGCTCACCCAACAGGCTAAACACAGGGGGCGCGGGGAACACTGAAGCTTTCTTT. Translation: CASSPNRLNTGGAGNTEAFF.

This clonotype has a handful of counts. The rearrangement uses TRBV20-1 and TRBJ2-7, with 10 bases that match TRBD2. This CDR3 region has 13 residues. J gave up 5 bases and V 3 bases, and 4 bases lay outside the gene matches. Germline V gene data show CDR1 as DFQATT and CDR2 as SNEGSKA (reference sequence). The CDR3 protein is CSASTLAGHEQYF. CDR3 coding DNA: TGCAGTGCTAGTACACTAGCGGGGCACGAGCAGTACTTC.

The CDR3 sequence: CSVDPLGGGRTDTQYF. The DNA for the CDR3 is TGCAGCGTTGATCCCTTAGGAGGGGGGCGGACAGATACGCAGTATTTT. The rearrangement joins TRBV29-1 to TRBJ2-3; the D call may be TRBD1 or TRBD2 (6 bases each). This CDR3 contains 16 residues. Looked up from germline, CDR1 is SQVTM and CDR2 is ANQGSEA. V was cut by 3 bases and J by 3 bases, with 19 bases left in between.

Remarks on this clonotype: At one boundary the junction diverges from the germline segment, which might be a read error. V is TRBV27 and J is TRBJ1-1, with D maybe TRBD1 (5 bases). This CDR3 has 16 amino acids. CDR1 is MNHEY and CDR2 is SMNVEV in the germline V gene (reference sequence). CDR3: CAGSPFPFRDSAEAFF. The CDR3 coding sequence is TGTGCCGGCAGCCCTTTTCCATTCAGGGATAGCGCTGAAGCTTTCTTT.

The sample holds many counts of this clonotype. The V gene is TRBV5-6, the J gene TRBJ1-1; D perhaps matches TRBD1 (6 bases). Germline CDR1 reads SGHDT; CDR2 reads YYEEEE. The CDR3 contains 13 residues. Trimming left V 4 bases short and J 4 bases short, with 11 bases between. The CDR3 region is CASSPQGSTEAFF. As DNA, the CDR3 is TGTGCCAGCAGCCCTCAGGGGAGCACTGAAGCTTTCTTT.

This clonotype was seen a few times. The chain joins TRBV9 to TRBJ2-7; no firm D call. The V gene's germline CDR1 is SGDLS and CDR2 YYNGEE. The V end was cut by 4 bases, the J end by 2 bases, with 13 bases between. There are 14 residues in the CDR3. This CDR3 is CASSPRTATYEQYF. The CDR3 region has the DNA TGTGCCAGCAGCCCCCGGACGGCAACCTACGAGCAGTACTTC.

This CDR3 is CSARALGQDYEQYF. CDR3 nucleotide sequence: TGCAGTGCTAGAGCTCTGGGACAGGACTACGAGCAGTACTTC. The chain carries TRBV20-1 and TRBJ2-7, with TRBD1 matching over 8 bases. Trimming at V came to 1 base and at J to 3 bases, leaving 5 bases not matched to a gene. Per germline, CDR1 DFQATT and CDR2 SNEGSKA (reference sequence). The CDR3 spans 14 residues.

This clonotype appeared a few times. This sequence joins TRBV5-1 and TRBJ2-6, with TRBD2 as a possible D gene (6 bases). Germline loops: CDR1 SGHRS, CDR2 YFSETQ. This CDR3 spans 17 amino acids. With 0 bases removed from V and 1 base from J, the gap between germline ends came to 11 bases. Written as DNA, the CDR3 is TGCGCCAGCAGCTTGGCGACGGGGGTTTCTGGGGCCAACGTCCTGACTTTC. Residues: CASSLATGVSGANVLTF.

This clonotype was observed once. A read error is possible here, since a much larger clone lies one base away. In this CDR3 the conserved last residue, phenylalanine or tryptophan, is missing, so a read error is likely. The chain combines TRBV12-3 or TRBV12-4 with TRBJ2-3, with 7 bases fitting TRBD1. The CDR3 is 16 residues long. The J segment lost 2 bases and the V segment lost 3 bases, leaving 8 bases of the junction unmatched. CDR3 in amino acids: CASSFGRGWNTDTQYL. CDR3 sequence (DNA): TGTGCCAGCAGTTTTGGCAGGGGGTGGAACACAGATACGCAGTATTTG.

This clonotype turned up a few times. The chain links TRBV10-2 to TRBJ2-5; 9 nucleotides line up with TRBD1. Germline assignment: CDR1 WSHSY and CDR2 SAAADI. The CDR3 loop spans 15 amino acids. The V gene end was trimmed by 6 bases and the J gene end by 5 bases; junction bases not matched to a gene: 10. For the CDR3, the DNA is TGCGCCAGCAGGACCGGGACAGGGTTAGGCGAGACCCAGTACTTC. Encoded protein: CASRTGTGLGETQYF.

The CDR3 is CSVQPQGHEQYF. For the CDR3, the DNA is TGCAGCGTTCAACCACAGGGACACGAGCAGTACTTC. The rearrangement joins TRBV29-1 to TRBJ2-7; tentative D call: TRBD1 (6 bases). Trimming stripped 5 bases from V and 5 bases from J, with 13 bases between. The CDR3 runs to 12 residues. Germline assignment: CDR1 SQVTM and CDR2 ANQGSEA.

In this sample, this clonotype turned up a few times. V usage is TRBV20-1 and J usage is TRBJ1-2; 9 bases agree with TRBD1. The V and J ends lost 2 bases and 4 bases, in that order; junction bases with no gene match: 8. This CDR3 spans 15 amino acids. The V gene's germline CDR1 is DFQATT and CDR2 SNEGSKA (reference sequence). This CDR3 reads CSARRTGDLVYGYTF. The CDR3 nucleotides read TGCAGTGCTAGAAGGACAGGGGACCTTGTCTATGGCTACACCTTC.

This clonotype was detected only a few times. The chain joins TRBV7-2 to TRBJ2-5, with 12 nucleotides matching TRBD2. There are 16 residues in the CDR3. Germline V gives CDR1 SGHTA, CDR2 FQGNSA. The V and J ends lost 1 base and 5 bases, in that order; junction bases with no gene match: 5. CDR3 sequence: CASSLVGLAGRETQYF. The CDR3 DNA is TGTGCCAGCAGCTTAGTAGGACTAGCGGGGAGGGAGACCCAGTACTTC. Full variable domain (remainder filled in from reference TRBV7-2 and TRBJ2-5): GAGVSQSPSNKVTEKGKDVELRCDPISGHTALYWYRQSLGQGLEFLIYFQGNSAPDKSGLPSDRFSAERTGGSVSTLTIQRTQQEDSAVYLCASSLVGLAGRETQYFGPGTRLLVL.